This record concerns one TCR beta chain sequence. Trimming shortened V by 6 bases and J by 6 bases, and 11 bases separated the two germline ends. The CDR3 covers 13 residues. These data originate in a study of blood T cell repertoires in COVID-19. Study information: Material from acute and convalescent COVID-19 was sourced from the United States, Italy and Spain. In each case, the material was cDNA or gDNA derived from T cells, B-cell-depleted T cells, or PBMCs.

The method was immunoSEQ multiplex PCR; TCRdb's version includes in-frame clones alone and lacks a portion of them. Of over 55,000 clones in the sample, around 90% were seen once. This receptor was obtained from a man aged 60-69 years with acute or convalescent COVID-19. J is TRBJ1-4 and V is TRBV12-3 or TRBV12-4; D remains unclear. Input material: peripheral blood. This CDR3 is CASRAQVDEKLFF. The CDR3 region has the DNA TGTGCCAGCAGGGCGCAGGTAGATGAAAAACTGTTTTTT.